Below, 28 T cell receptor beta chains from the same sample are listed, as sequenced in a study of cytomegalovirus exposure and HLA in healthy donors. The PCR had 60 Vbeta and 13 Jbeta primers. This table comes from immunoSEQ multiplex PCR, and its TCRdb copy is limited to in-frame clones, with some not included. The sample includes 150,000 to 180,000 clones, more than 70% of them seen just once. The sample comprised PBMCs. The receptor source for this set is a woman aged 40 to 55 in good health and CMV-seropositive.

This clone was counted a few times. The V and J genes are TRBV28 and TRBJ1-3, with D perhaps TRBD1 (5 bases). V lost 6 bases and J 3 bases, leaving 18 bases between the germline ends. The CDR3 has 16 amino acids. CDR1 and CDR2 (germline): MDHEN, SYDVKM. This chain's CDR3 is CASSSGGGLVGNTIYF. DNA of the CDR3: TGTGCCAGCAGCTCCGGTGGGGGGTTGGTTGGAAACACCATATATTTT.

V and J are TRBV6-5 and TRBJ1-3, with D possibly being TRBD1 (5 bases). The germline CDR1 and CDR2 sequences are MNHEY and SVGAGI. With 4 bases removed from V and 7 bases from J, the gap between germline ends came to 20 bases. CDR3 size: 16 residues. The CDR3 DNA follows: TGTGCCAGCAGTTCCAGTGGGGCCAGGTCCTCGAACACCATATATTTT. Translating it yields CASSSSGARSSNTIYF.

This clone has just one count. The V call is TRBV7-9, the J call TRBJ2-1; D may be TRBD1 (5 bases). This CDR3 is 16 amino acids long. Germline V lookup: CDR1 SEHNR, CDR2 FQNEAQ (reference sequence). V shed 5 bases and J shed 7 bases, with 21 bases lying between them. The CDR3 sequence: CASSLPPGQVNNEQFF. CDR3 nucleotides: TGTGCCAGCAGCCTACCGCCCGGACAAGTAAATAATGAGCAGTTCTTC.

The sample holds a few counts of this clone. The chain combines TRBV6-5 with TRBJ1-2, with 8 bases aligning to TRBD1. V was clipped by 7 bases and J by 4 bases; unmatched bases: 5. Germline lookup yields CDR1 MNHEY and CDR2 SVGAGI. The CDR3 consists of 13 residues. This CDR3 reads CASKGQVTYGYTF. The CDR3, as DNA: TGTGCCAGCAAGGGACAGGTTACCTATGGCTACACCTTC.

The CDR3 DNA follows: TGTGCCAGCAACCTAAGGGGGCGGGGAGCCTACGAGCAGTACTTC. Encoded protein: CASNLRGRGAYEQYF. The rearrangement joins TRBV28 to TRBJ2-7; maybe TRBD1 (7 bases). The CDR3 length is 15 residues. Germline CDR1 MDHEN, CDR2 SYDVKM. The germline V and J ends were trimmed by 7 bases and 2 bases, with 18 bases remaining between them.

CDR3 in amino acids: CASTRQGGGANVLTF. The CDR3 nucleotides are TGCGCCAGCACCCGACAGGGCGGTGGGGCCAACGTCCTGACTTTC. The rearrangement uses TRBV5-1 and TRBJ2-6; TRBD1 matches 7 bases. Germline V gives CDR1 SGHRS, CDR2 YFSETQ. The CDR3 runs 15 residues. Trimming took 6 bases from V and 3 from J; bases not matched to a gene: 6.

The chain combines TRBV14 with TRBJ2-2; a weak D match, TRBD2 (5 bases). This CDR3 is 16 amino acids long. The germline V gene encodes CDR1 SGHDN and CDR2 FVKESK. V lost 0 bases and J 4 bases, leaving 12 bases between the germline ends. CDR3 region: CASSQERRSGTGELFF. In nucleotides, the CDR3 is TGTGCCAGCAGCCAAGAGCGCAGAAGCGGCACCGGGGAGCTGTTTTTT.

This clone appeared a single time. The chain carries TRBV7-8 and TRBJ2-7, with 7 bases aligning to TRBD2. This CDR3 is 13 amino acids long. Losses at the gene ends were 7 bases for V and 3 bases for J; bases not matched to a gene: 6. CDR1 is SGHVS and CDR2 is FQNEAQ in the germline V gene. The CDR3 sequence is CASTGTTLYEQYF. The CDR3 DNA is TGTGCCAGCACCGGGACTACACTCTACGAGCAGTACTTC.

This sequence joins TRBV7-9 and TRBJ2-1, with D perhaps TRBD2 (6 bases). The ends were cut back, 8 bases at V and 7 bases at J, with 12 bases in the middle. This CDR3 contains 12 residues. Germline values: CDR1 SEHNR, CDR2 FQNEAQ (reference sequence). CDR3: CASPGGFNEQFF. The CDR3 DNA reads TGTGCCAGCCCTGGAGGGTTTAATGAGCAGTTCTTC. Full variable domain (missing parts from reference TRBV7-9 and TRBJ2-1): DTGVSQNPRHKITKRGQNVTFRCDPISEHNRLYWYRQTLGQGPEFLTYFQNEAQLEKSRLLSDRFSAERPKGSFSTLEIQRTEQGDSAMYLCASPGGFNEQFFGPGTRLTVL.

The V and J genes are TRBV11-3 and TRBJ2-1; 9 nucleotides line up with TRBD2. V shed 1 base, J shed 3 bases, and the junction held 1 base outside the gene matches. The V gene's germline CDR1 is SGHNT and CDR2 YENEEA. The CDR3 is 15 residues long. In DNA form, the CDR3 reads TGTGCCAGCAGCTTAGTTAGCGGGAGCTACAATGAGCAGTTCTTC. Translated, it gives CASSLVSGSYNEQFF.

This rearrangement joins TRBV5-5 to TRBJ2-7, with D tentatively TRBD2 (6 bases). CDR3 size: 18 residues. Trimming removed 4 bases from V and 5 bases from J, with 28 bases in between. Germline V CDR1 and CDR2: SGHKS, YYEKEE (reference sequence). The CDR3 coding sequence is TGTGCCAGCAGCGTTTACGCCGGCGGTATGGGGGAGGACAACGAGCAGTACTTC. It yields the protein CASSVYAGGMGEDNEQYF.

The V gene is TRBV27, the J gene TRBJ1-2; possible D gene TRBD1, 5 bases. Germline values: CDR1 MNHEY, CDR2 SMNVEV (reference sequence). The CDR3 extends over 14 amino acids. The V and J ends lost 6 bases and 6 bases respectively, with 17 bases between them. CDR3 protein: CASSYGGVGNGYTF. CDR3 DNA sequence: TGTGCCAGCAGCTACGGAGGGGTGGGGAATGGCTACACCTTC.

V and J are TRBV5-1 and TRBJ1-1; D unclear. This CDR3 region has 14 residues. The V gene's germline CDR1 is SGHRS and CDR2 YFSETQ. Trimming left V 4 bases short and J 7 bases short, with 17 bases between. Here the CDR3 DNA reads TGCGCCAGCAGCCAGCGACCCGGGGAGGTTGAAGCTTTCTTT. It encodes CASSQRPGEVEAFF.

The chain is built from TRBV6-4 and TRBJ2-2, with D possibly TRBD2 on 5 matching bases. This CDR3 is built from 16 residues. Trimming removed 7 bases from V and 0 bases from J, with 15 bases in between. Looked up from germline, CDR1 is MRHNA and CDR2 is SNTAGT. CDR3: CASTLPGVSNTGELFF. The DNA of the CDR3 is TGTGCCAGCACCCTGCCCGGGGTTTCGAACACCGGGGAGCTGTTTTTT.

Details on this clone: Different DNA sequences within this sample yield the same CDR3. V gene TRBV11-2 combines with J gene TRBJ2-1; D unclear. The CDR3 sequence is 16 residues long. CDR1 and CDR2 from the germline V gene are SGHAT and FQNNGV. V was trimmed by 1 base and J by 0 bases, leaving 10 bases between them. The CDR3 here is CASSLVGGTSYNEQFF. CDR3 DNA sequence: TGTGCCAGCAGCTTAGTTGGCGGAACCTCCTACAATGAGCAGTTCTTC.

This clone has more than one count but fewer than ten. This chain joins TRBV6-5 and TRBJ1-2, with 8 bases aligning to TRBD1. Trimming took 4 bases from V and 0 from J; bases not matched to a gene: 4. Germline CDR1 reads MNHEY; CDR2 reads SVGAGI. The CDR3 contains 15 residues. CDR3: CASSFTQGANYGYTF. The DNA for the CDR3 is TGTGCCAGCAGTTTCACACAGGGGGCTAACTATGGCTACACCTTC.

The rearrangement links TRBV15 to TRBJ2-3; 10 bases are shared with TRBD2. J lost 0 bases, V lost 1 base, and 7 bases had no gene match. The germline gives CDR1 LNHNV, CDR2 YYDKDF (reference sequence). The CDR3 sequence is 18 residues long. Here the CDR3 DNA reads TGTGCCACCAGCAGAGGAGCGGGAGGGCGTCAGAGCACAGATACGCAGTATTTT. Amino acid sequence: CATSRGAGGRQSTDTQYF.

The chain carries TRBV7-9 and TRBJ1-1, with D unresolved. CDR1 and CDR2 (germline): SEHNR, FQNEAQ (reference sequence). V shed 2 bases and J shed 0 bases, with 4 bases lying between them. The CDR3 runs 13 residues. CDR3 region: CASSLWLNTEAFF. The CDR3 bases are TGTGCCAGCAGCTTATGGCTGAACACTGAAGCTTTCTTT.

V gene TRBV29-1 combines with J gene TRBJ2-3; D is unresolved. V lost 1 base and J lost 2, with 10 bases in between. Looked up from germline, CDR1 is SQVTM and CDR2 is ANQGSEA. The CDR3 runs 14 residues. CDR3: CSVEASEYTDTQYF. CDR3 DNA: TGCAGCGTTGAAGCAAGCGAATACACAGATACGCAGTATTTT.

This chain uses TRBV7-9 with TRBJ1-1, with no clear D. Trimming removed 7 bases at V and 4 bases at J, with 13 bases between. Germline loops: CDR1 SEHNR, CDR2 FQNEAQ (reference sequence). The CDR3 totals 13 residues. The CDR3 nucleotides are TGTGCCAGCACCATAGGAGAGGGCACTGAAGCTTTCTTT. Its translation is CASTIGEGTEAFF. Full variable domain (outside the CDR3, taken from reference TRBV7-9 and TRBJ1-1): DTGVSQNPRHKITKRGQNVTFRCDPISEHNRLYWYRQTLGQGPEFLTYFQNEAQLEKSRLLSDRFSAERPKGSFSTLEIQRTEQGDSAMYLCASTIGEGTEAFFGQGTRLTVV.

The gene calls are TRBV6-5 and TRBJ2-7; 11 bases map to TRBD2. From germline, CDR1 is MNHEY and CDR2 SVGAGI. The CDR3 covers 15 residues. With 5 bases clipped from V and 4 bases from J, the junction kept 7 bases outside the gene matches. This CDR3 is CASSRAGLAAYEQYF. CDR3 nucleotides: TGTGCCAGCAGTCGAGCGGGACTAGCGGCTTACGAGCAGTACTTC.

This clone turned up a few times. The chain couples TRBV5-5 to TRBJ2-6; D is uncertain. Deletions cut 0 bases from V and 0 bases from J, with 10 bases between. The CDR3 loop spans 17 amino acids. Germline lookup yields CDR1 SGHKS and CDR2 YYEKEE (reference sequence). CDR3 DNA sequence: TGTGCCAGCAGCTTGGACAGCTTCAACTCTGGGGCCAACGTCCTGACTTTC. Residues: CASSLDSFNSGANVLTF.

This clone was detected only once. The CDR3 protein is CASRPTGGRGGGYGYTF. The CDR3, as DNA: TGCGCCAGCAGGCCTACAGGGGGCCGGGGCGGGGGCTATGGCTACACCTTC. The chain couples TRBV5-1 to TRBJ1-2; 9 positions match TRBD1. V gave up 5 bases and J gave up 4 bases; unmatched junction bases: 15. CDR3 length: 17 amino acids. Germline V gives CDR1 SGHRS, CDR2 YFSETQ.

This rearrangement joins TRBV15 to TRBJ2-1, with 7 bases aligning to TRBD2. V lost 0 bases and J lost 7; bases outside the gene matches: 6. The CDR3 covers 15 residues. The germline V gene has CDR1 LNHNV and CDR2 YYDKDF (reference sequence). CDR3 sequence reads: CATSREGLRGNEQFF. In DNA, the CDR3 is TGTGCCACCAGCAGAGAGGGACTAAGGGGTAATGAGCAGTTCTTC.

The chain combines TRBV19 with TRBJ2-7; 9 bases agree with TRBD2. The germline gives CDR1 LNHDA, CDR2 SQIVND (reference sequence). The length of the CDR3 is 16 residues. The junction had 12 bases not matched to a gene; V was cut back by 5 bases and J by 4 bases. The CDR3 coding sequence is TGTGCCAGTAGTCCTCGGAGGAGGACTAGCGATTACGAGCAGTACTTC. Translation: CASSPRRRTSDYEQYF.

This clone was found once. This chain connects TRBV11-2 to TRBJ1-4; TRBD1 is a possible D gene (5 bases). This CDR3 spans 16 amino acids. Trimming removed 5 bases at V and 4 bases at J, with 17 bases between. From germline, CDR1 is SGHAT and CDR2 FQNNGV. The CDR3 bases are TGTGCCAGCAGCAAGGAGACAGCGATTCGTAATGAAAAACTGTTTTTT. As protein: CASSKETAIRNEKLFF.

Regarding this clone: The junction and the germline gene differ at one end; a read error may be behind it. The rearrangement joins TRBV5-8 to TRBJ2-1, with a tentative D call TRBD2 (6 bases). The CDR3 runs to 16 residues. Germline lookup yields CDR1 SGHTS and CDR2 YDEGEE. The CDR3 loop reads CASTLMPGLQRNEQFF. As DNA, the CDR3 is TGTGCCAGCACCTTGATGCCGGGACTCCAAAGAAATGAGCAGTTCTTC.

The rearrangement uses TRBV11-3 and TRBJ2-1; tentatively, D is TRBD1 (6 bases). The CDR3 runs 16 residues. CDR1 and CDR2 from the germline V gene are SGHNT and YENEEA. The ends were cut back, 4 bases at V and 7 bases at J, with 20 bases in the middle. The CDR3 region is CASSSLKGRGRNEQFF. DNA of the CDR3: TGTGCCAGCAGCTCCCTGAAGGGCAGGGGACGGAATGAGCAGTTCTTC.